This T cell receptor beta chain was profiled in a study of Graves' ophthalmopathy and Graves' hyperthyroidism. RNA transcripts yielded amplified TCR beta CDR3 regions. RT-PCR in the first round used HTBI primers; a second-round multiplex PCR followed. Via MiXCR, TCRdb re-called the multiplex PCR reads, giving one row per CDR3 protein. The sample contains around 1.1 million distinct CDR3 sequences, 35% to 40% of which appear only once. This clonotype has just a few counts. What it binds is not known. Study findings and constraints: Most clonotypes expanded in thyroid above 0.001 frequency were present in blood too.

The CDR3 extends over 15 amino acids. The germline CDR1 and CDR2 sequences are PRHDT and FYEKMQ (reference sequence). V was trimmed by 5 bases and J by 1 base, leaving 9 bases between them. Material: peripheral blood or thyroid tissue (not recorded which). This clonotype originated in an adult man with Graves' hyperthyroidism. The rearrangement joins TRBV13 to TRBJ1-6; D gene ambiguous. CDR3 in DNA: TGTGCCAGCAGCCGTCGTGGTTCCTATAATTCACCCCTCCACTTT. Its translation: CASSRRGSYNSPLHF.